These 9 T cell receptor beta chains share one sample of origin, sequenced in a study of blood T cells in healthy people across ages. A second PCR, run for roughly 7 to 11 cycles, used a sample-barcoded 5' primer plus a J-beta primer mix. TCRdb fed the 5' RACE reads into MiXCR, producing one record per CDR3 protein. This sample has 700,000 or so distinct CDR3 sequences, with about 20% found just once. The sequenced sample was blood. These TCRs come from a man aged 65 to 79 in good health.

The rearrangement joins TRBV10-3 to TRBJ2-7; D is uncertain. Trimming shortened V by 0 bases and J by 4 bases, and 13 bases separated the two germline ends. The V gene's germline CDR1 is ENHRY and CDR2 SYGVKD. The CDR3 is 15 amino acids. The DNA of the CDR3 is TGTGCCATCAGTGAGTCGTTTAGTCCGATTTACGAGCAGTACGTC. Protein product: CAISESFSPIYEQYV.

V and J are TRBV3-1 and TRBJ2-5, with D maybe TRBD1 (6 bases). The V and J ends lost 4 bases and 4 bases respectively, with 13 bases between them. Germline V gene data show CDR1 as LGHDT and CDR2 as YNNKEL (reference sequence). This CDR3 has 14 amino acids. CDR3 in amino acids: CASSRVARGETQYF. The CDR3 DNA is TGTGCCAGCAGCCGGGTTGCCAGGGGAGAGACCCAGTACTTC.

The chain has TRBV28 and TRBJ1-5; tentatively, D is TRBD1 (5 bases). V lost 3 bases to trimming and J lost 4 bases, with 16 bases between them. CDR1 and CDR2 (germline): MDHEN, SYDVKM. This CDR3 comprises 16 residues. CDR3 DNA: TGTGCCAGCAGTTTTATAGGGCAGGGAAGAAATCAGCCCCAGCATTTT. Translated: CASSFIGQGRNQPQHF.

This clonotype was detected many times. This chain uses TRBV20-1 with TRBJ1-2; no firm D call. Trimming took 1 base from V and 4 from J, leaving 4 bases between them. This CDR3 is built from 11 residues. In germline, CDR1 is DFQATT, CDR2 SNEGSKA (reference sequence). As DNA, the CDR3 is TGCAGTGCTAGAGCCGTCTATGGCTACACCTTC. It is translated as CSARAVYGYTF.

The genes are TRBV7-2 and TRBJ2-7; TRBD1 matches 11 bases. After removal of 1 base from V and 6 bases from J, the junction contained 14 bases not matched to a gene. Germline V gene lookup returns CDR1 SGHTA and CDR2 FQGNSA. This CDR3 has 18 amino acids. CDR3 nucleotide sequence: TGTGCCAGCAGCTTAGAATATCGGACAGGGGGCGCGATCATCGAGCAGTACTTC. Protein: CASSLEYRTGGAIIEQYF.

The chain links TRBV7-2 to TRBJ2-5, with a possible D match to TRBD1 (6 bases). The CDR3 totals 15 residues. V was clipped by 5 bases and J by 5 bases, with 18 bases between them. Germline CDR1 reads SGHTA; CDR2 reads FQGNSA. CDR3 sequence reads: CASSTQQGLGETQYF. DNA for the CDR3: TGTGCCAGCAGCACCCAACAGGGTTTAGGGGAGACCCAGTACTTC.

The chain recombines TRBV25-1 with TRBJ1-5; D uncertain. The CDR3 spans 15 residues. V was trimmed by 1 base and J by 1 base, leaving 8 bases between them. The germline V gene encodes CDR1 MGHDK and CDR2 SYGVNS. CDR3 bases: TGTGCCAGCAGTGAATTTCCTAGCAGCAATCAGCCCCAGCATTTT. Encoded protein: CASSEFPSSNQPQHF.

This chain connects TRBV6-5 to TRBJ2-1; the D gene is possibly TRBD1 (5 bases). From germline, CDR1 is MNHEY and CDR2 SVGAGI. CDR3 length: 17 residues. Trimming took off 2 bases at V and 6 bases at J, with 20 bases between the two ends. In DNA form, the CDR3 reads TGTGCCAGCAGTTACGCCTTTGACAGCCGAGGTAGCAATGAGCAGTTCTTC. Translation: CASSYAFDSRGSNEQFF.

The chain joins TRBV19 to TRBJ1-1; the D gene is possibly TRBD1 (5 bases). CDR3 size: 13 residues. The ends were cut back, 6 bases at V and 0 bases at J, with 8 bases in the middle. Germline assignment: CDR1 LNHDA and CDR2 SQIVND (reference sequence). The CDR3 DNA reads TGTGCCAGTAGGCAACAGGTGAACACTGAAGCTTTCTTT. The encoded protein is CASRQQVNTEAFF.